This is a list of T cell receptor beta chains from one sample in a study of T-cell memory formation after mild COVID-19. In TCRdb, the 5' RACE reads were re-called with MiXCR into one record per CDR3 protein. The table shows 250,000 to 300,000 distinct CDR3 sequences, with roughly 15% occurring only once. Sequencing was done on a sample of PBMCs or a T cell subset sorted from them (not recorded which). These receptors originate from a man aged 18 to 30 who had mild COVID-19 (a few samples of this study predate the infection). Cell type and time point are not known. The CDR3 runs from the conserved cysteine through the conserved F or W. D genes are given only for firm matches. Clone size is not always given. Where it is, it says once, few, many or a class for expanded clones.

v_gene	d_gene	j_gene	abundance	CDR3aa	CDR3nt
TRBV4-3	NA	TRBJ1-4	few	CASSQETQPEKLFF	TGCGCCAGCAGCCAAGAAACACAGCCAGAAAAACTGTTTTTT
TRBV6-5	TRBD1	TRBJ2-1	many	CASSLTGLVGHNEQFF	TGTGCCAGCAGTTTGACAGGGCTGGTTGGGCACAATGAGCAGTTCTTC
TRBV12-3/TRBV12-4	TRBD1	TRBJ2-6	few	CASHRGYYSGANVLTF	TGTGCCAGCCACAGGGGGTATTACTCTGGGGCCAACGTCCTGACTTTC
TRBV7-2	NA	TRBJ2-1	NA	CASSLDADNEQFF	TGTGCCAGCAGCTTAGATGCGGACAATGAGCAGTTCTTC
TRBV7-9	NA	TRBJ2-1	few	CASSFGNEQFF	TGTGCCAGCAGCTTTGGGAATGAGCAGTTCTTC
TRBV11-1	NA	TRBJ2-5	NA	CASSPLQGRETQYF	TGTGCCAGCAGCCCTCTACAGGGAAGGGAGACCCAGTACTTC
TRBV2	NA	TRBJ1-3	NA	CASSDAVLTGNTIYF	TGTGCCAGCAGTGACGCTGTCCTTACTGGAAACACCATATATTTT
TRBV7-9	NA	TRBJ1-3	few	CASSKGVSGNTIYF	TGTGCCAGCAGCAAAGGGGTGTCTGGAAACACCATATATTTT
TRBV4-2	TRBD1	TRBJ2-1	few	CASSQGGRDRVYNEQFF	TGTGCCAGCAGCCAAGGGGGCCGGGACAGGGTATACAATGAGCAGTTCTTC
TRBV11-2	TRBD2	TRBJ2-1	NA	CASSLDPGLANEQFF	TGTGCCAGCAGCTTAGACCCGGGACTAGCAAATGAGCAGTTCTTC
TRBV7-2	NA	TRBJ1-6	NA	CASSPPGRPLHF	TGTGCCAGCAGCCCTCCGGGGAGGCCCCTCCACTTT
TRBV25-1	NA	TRBJ1-1	NA	CATRGLTGAFF	TGTGCCACCCGCGGCCTAACGGGAGCTTTCTTT
TRBV6-2/TRBV6-3	TRBD2	TRBJ2-3	few	CASRTGLAGGDADTQYF	TGTGCCAGCAGAACTGGACTAGCGGGGGGCGACGCAGATACGCAGTATTTT
TRBV5-6	NA	TRBJ1-2	few	CASSPTLRDNYGYTF	TGTGCCAGCAGCCCCACCCTCAGAGACAACTATGGCTACACCTTC
TRBV12-3/TRBV12-4	NA	TRBJ2-1	NA	CASSFLLGGPGEQFF	TGTGCCAGCAGTTTTTTACTCGGGGGGCCGGGAGAGCAGTTCTTC
TRBV7-2	NA	TRBJ1-2	few	CASSLRQFDLDGYTF	TGTGCCAGCAGCTTGCGACAGTTTGATCTAGATGGCTACACCTTC
TRBV7-3	NA	TRBJ2-5	few	CASSTSYQETQYF	TGTGCCAGCAGCACCTCGTACCAAGAGACCCAGTACTTC
TRBV5-1	NA	TRBJ2-2	NA	CASSSGALNTGELFF	TGCGCCAGCAGCTCGGGAGCCCTCAACACCGGGGAGCTGTTTTTT
TRBV6-5	TRBD1	TRBJ1-1	few	CASRLQGWEEAFF	TGTGCCAGCAGGTTACAGGGGTGGGAGGAAGCTTTCTTT
TRBV5-1	NA	TRBJ2-3	NA	CASRGYTDTQYF	TGCGCCAGCAGGGGTTATACAGATACGCAGTATTTT
TRBV6-5	NA	TRBJ2-2	many	CASSYWGTGELFF	TGTGCCAGCAGTTACTGGGGAACCGGGGAGCTGTTTTTT
TRBV6-2/TRBV6-3	TRBD1	TRBJ2-7	NA	CASRTGTGGGYEQYF	TGTGCCAGCAGAACCGGGACAGGGGGTGGATACGAGCAGTACTTC
TRBV5-5	NA	TRBJ2-1	NA	CASSLAAGGINEQFF	TGTGCCAGCAGCTTGGCCGCTGGGGGGATTAATGAGCAGTTCTTC
TRBV12-5	NA	TRBJ2-4	NA	CASGLGRWGSKNIQYF	TGTGCTAGTGGTTTGGGGCGTTGGGGGAGCAAAAACATTCAGTACTTC
TRBV29-1	NA	TRBJ2-7	NA	CSVEGPDRQQYF	TGCAGCGTTGAAGGCCCCGACAGGCAGCAGTACTTC
TRBV4-3	TRBD2	TRBJ2-5	many	CASSQGVAGGGETQYF	TGCGCCAGCAGCCAAGGAGTAGCGGGGGGCGGAGAGACCCAGTACTTC
TRBV15	NA	TRBJ2-2	NA	CATSRDLLGNTGELFF	TGTGCCACCAGCAGAGATCTCCTAGGGAACACCGGGGAGCTGTTTTTT
TRBV6-5	NA	TRBJ2-1	many	CASSYKQMGEQFF	TGTGCCAGCAGTTATAAACAGATGGGAGAGCAGTTCTTC
TRBV12-3/TRBV12-4	NA	TRBJ2-2	NA	CASSFGVLAGELFF	TGTGCCAGCAGTTTCGGCGTATTGGCCGGGGAGCTGTTTTTT
TRBV7-9	TRBD2	TRBJ2-4	NA	CASSSFRTSGENIQYF	TGTGCCAGCAGCTCGTTCCGGACTAGCGGTGAAAACATTCAGTACTTC
TRBV7-9	NA	TRBJ1-1	NA	CASSTNRENTEAFF	TGTGCCAGCAGCACCAACAGGGAGAACACTGAAGCTTTCTTT
TRBV4-3	NA	TRBJ2-7	few	CASSPGTRYEQYF	TGCGCCAGCAGCCCCGGGACACGGTACGAGCAGTACTTC
TRBV20-1	NA	TRBJ2-3	many	CSATNSGGTDTQYF	TGCAGTGCTACTAACAGTGGGGGTACAGATACGCAGTATTTT
TRBV7-2	NA	TRBJ1-5	NA	CASLPGSRANQPQHF	TGTGCCAGCCTCCCGGGGTCCAGGGCCAATCAGCCCCAGCATTTT
TRBV12-3/TRBV12-4	NA	TRBJ1-2	NA	CASREGGYGYTF	TGTGCCAGCAGGGAAGGGGGATATGGCTACACCTTC
TRBV6-5	TRBD2	TRBJ2-5	NA	CASSGASGSPRVTQYF	TGTGCCAGCAGTGGGGCTAGCGGGTCCCCCAGGGTGACCCAGTACTTC
TRBV7-2	NA	TRBJ2-5	few	CASSRVGGRTETQYF	TGTGCCAGCAGCAGGGTAGGAGGGAGGACGGAGACCCAGTACTTC
TRBV5-1	NA	TRBJ1-6	NA	CASSLGLRAYNSPLHF	TGCGCCAGCAGCTTGGGTCTACGGGCCTATAATTCACCCCTCCACTTT
TRBV7-3	TRBD2	TRBJ2-2	few	CASSLRLAGGSGELFF	TGTGCCAGCAGCTTAAGACTAGCGGGGGGCTCCGGGGAGCTGTTTTTT
TRBV5-1	NA	TRBJ1-1	few	CASSPSTGWNTEAFF	TGCGCCAGCAGCCCTTCGACGGGTTGGAACACTGAAGCTTTCTTT
TRBV4-1	NA	TRBJ1-6	NA	CASSQGSQDLYNSPLHF	TGCGCCAGCAGCCAAGGCAGCCAAGACCTTTATAATTCACCCCTCCACTTT
TRBV4-3	TRBD1	TRBJ2-3	NA	CASSQAGTGGRDTQYF	TGCGCCAGCAGCCAAGCCGGGACAGGGGGCAGGGATACGCAGTATTTT
TRBV12-3/TRBV12-4	TRBD2	TRBJ2-3	NA	CASKQLAGGIDTQYF	TGTGCCAGCAAACAACTAGCGGGGGGTATAGATACGCAGTATTTT
TRBV11-2	NA	TRBJ2-5	NA	CASSLLGWGETQYF	TGTGCCAGCAGCCTCCTTGGGTGGGGAGAGACCCAGTACTTC
TRBV10-3	NA	TRBJ2-1	NA	CATTTGSEQFF	TGTGCCACCACAACCGGGAGTGAGCAGTTCTTC
TRBV18	NA	TRBJ1-2	few	CASSPSEGNYGYTF	TGTGCCAGCTCACCAAGTGAGGGTAACTATGGCTACACCTTC
TRBV5-1	NA	TRBJ2-2	few	CASTPGGAGELFF	TGCGCCAGCACCCCGGGTGGGGCCGGGGAGCTGTTTTTT
TRBV5-1	NA	TRBJ2-7	few	CASSQKNGPYEQYF	TGCGCCAGCAGTCAAAAAAATGGACCTTACGAGCAGTACTTC
TRBV4-3	NA	TRBJ1-1	NA	CASSQTMTVMNTEAFF	TGCGCCAGCAGCCAAACGATGACAGTGATGAACACTGAAGCTTTCTTT
TRBV19	NA	TRBJ1-5	few	CASSIRGNQPQHF	TGTGCCAGTAGTATAAGAGGCAATCAGCCCCAGCATTTT
TRBV7-2	NA	TRBJ2-1	few	CASSLSGPSLWEQFF	TGTGCCAGCAGCTTAAGCGGGCCATCTCTTTGGGAGCAGTTCTTC